This T cell receptor (beta chain) was sequenced during a study of T cell repertoires in cytomegalovirus infection. TCRdb itself ran the reads through MiXCR, one entry per CDR3 protein. This sample has roughly 860,000 distinct CDR3 sequences; less than 35% occur once, and the top ten carry under 15%. A remark on this clonotype: What it recognizes is unknown.

V lost 6 bases and J lost 7; bases outside the gene matches: 17. This CDR3 is 16 amino acids long. The V gene's germline CDR1 is MNHNY and CDR2 SVGAGI (reference sequence). The sequencing here drew on cultured CD8+ T cells from PBMCs, taken from culture after CMV antigen stimulation. The receptor's source is a human donor in good health (CMV status not recorded). Some clones in this sample may be carry-over from other donors' samples. This rearrangement joins TRBV6-6 to TRBJ1-2; 7 bases match TRBD1. The CDR3: CASSHRGPLLAGGYTF. Written as DNA, the CDR3 is TGTGCCAGCAGCCACAGGGGCCCATTATTAGCGGGTGGCTACACCTTC.